The entry that follows covers one T cell receptor (beta chain) sequence. Which antigen it targets is not known. No base qualities exist here, and no much larger clone lies one base off it. Whole blood was collected in K2EDTA tubes by collaborating institutions according to the institutions' own protocols. Collaborator samples were shipped for TCRbeta analysis as frozen whole blood, isolated PBMCs, or DNA extracted from either sample type. These data belong to a study of blood T cell repertoires in COVID-19 (dated by TCRdb to between 2020 and 2021). Background for the entire study: Samples covering the acute and convalescent phases of COVID-19 were provided by collaborators in the United States, Italy and Spain. Where available, HLA class I and class II types were taken from metadata supplied by the sample provider and were not determined by assay-based typing. Nearly every sample came with metadata listing a de-identified subject ID, COVID-19 status, age in years and sex. The prospective study material was composed of cDNA or gDNA derived from T cells, B-cell-depleted T cells, or PBMCs. A freely available public database, intended as a resource for researchers studying the immune response to SARS-CoV-2, is where the repertoires were released. The samples were drawn from two sources: the first 160 participants of the ongoing ImmuneRACE study, and over 950 subjects contributed by 6 global collaborators. Deeply sampled blood TCRbeta repertoires from subjects exposed to, actively infected with, or recovered from COVID-19 were included in the dataset. General conclusions and limits of the study: Clinical and demographic metadata were provided uncurated, with the amount varying by source and participant.

The immunoSEQ Assay, a bias-controlled multiplex PCR, was used to amplify TCRbeta CDR3 regions from genomic DNA. Under the source paper's analysis protocol: The number of nucleated cells in each sample was estimated from the amplification of reference gene primers within the assay. To quantify the absolute abundance of each unique TCRbeta CDR3 rearrangement, sequence reads were collapsed and filtered. For each sample, productive Simpson clonality was calculated as the square root of Simpson's diversity index across productive rearrangements. TCRdb re-hosts the immuneACCESS table, in-frame sequences only. Its copies lack some clones; in the studies checked, an unresolved V gene accounts for under half of them, and the cause for the rest is not known. The DNA gave D and trimming, while V, J and clone size come from that table. Across this sample there are hundreds of thousands of clones, with just under 85% seen only once. Around 9.9% of the sample is taken by the ten largest.

The CDR3 numbers 15 residues from cysteine through phenylalanine. The CDR3 DNA has 45 bases and is translated from base 1. Trimming takes 0 bases from V and 4 bases from J, and the germline ends sit 12 bases apart. The germline V gene specifies MNHEY as CDR1 and SVGAGI as CDR2. Rearrangement joined TRBV6-5 to TRBJ1-1, with an unclear D gene assignment. The TCR comes from a woman older than 75 with acute or convalescent COVID-19. The material sequenced was peripheral blood. The CDR3 amino acid sequence is: CASSYSSGEGTEAFF. The sequenced DNA: TGTGCCAGCAGTTACTCGAGTGGGGAGGGCACTGAAGCTTTCTTT.